Listed below are T cell receptor beta chains from one sample, sequenced in a study of cytotoxic CD8 clonotypes in ibrutinib-treated CLL. Libraries were prepared by immunoSEQ multiplex PCR; TCRdb keeps only in-frame clonotypes and omits some of them. The sample includes roughly 160,000 clones, approximately 80% of them seen just once. Sequences were derived from PBMCs, sampled after 24 months of ibrutinib treatment. Source of these receptors: a human donor with chronic lymphocytic leukemia. Each CDR3 is given with its conserved first and last residue. A D gene is named only where the DNA matches it firmly.

d_gene | j_gene | v_gene | CDR3aa | CDR3nt
NA | TRBJ2-1 | TRBV11-3 | CASSRRDSPSNEQFF | TGTGCCAGCAGCCGACGGGACTCTCCCTCCAATGAGCAGTTCTTC
TRBD1 | TRBJ1-5 | TRBV19 | CAVAPGQGYQPQHF | TGTGCCGTTGCTCCGGGACAGGGTTATCAGCCCCAGCATTTT
NA | TRBJ1-2 | TRBV30 | CAWREPGPNYGYTF | TGTGCCTGGAGAGAACCGGGACCGAACTATGGCTACACCTTC
NA | TRBJ2-1 | TRBV14 | CASSQQRTTRTNEQFF | TGTGCCAGCAGCCAACAAAGAACTACCCGGACCAATGAGCAGTTCTTC
NA | TRBJ1-5 | TRBV19 | CASSTTTGLGTLF | TGTGCCAGTAGTACCACAACAGGGCTCGGTACCCTTTTT
NA | TRBJ2-3 | TRBV4-2 | CASSQDQEGAAGVTQYF | TGTGCCAGCAGCCAAGATCAAGAGGGAGCGGCTGGGGTTACGCAGTATTTT
TRBD1 | TRBJ1-5 | TRBV5-4 | CASSHGTEDQPQHF | TGTGCCAGCAGCCATGGGACAGAAGATCAGCCCCAGCATTTT
TRBD2 | TRBJ2-3 | TRBV19 | CASSQRERKDTQYF | TGTGCCAGTAGTCAGCGGGAGAGGAAAGATACGCAGTATTTT
TRBD1 | TRBJ1-1 | TRBV6-6 | CASSRPITGGTEAFF | TGTGCCAGCAGTCGCCCAATAACAGGGGGCACTGAAGCTTTCTTT
NA | TRBJ2-7 | TRBV27 | CASSLSHPGHPTYEQYF | TGTGCCAGCAGTTTATCTCACCCCGGGCACCCTACCTACGAGCAGTACTTC
NA | TRBJ1-4 | TRBV2 | CASSEVRNRMDEKLFF | TGTGCCAGCAGTGAAGTGCGTAACAGAATGGATGAAAAACTGTTTTTT